This T cell receptor (beta chain) was recorded in a study of cytomegalovirus exposure and HLA in healthy donors (dated by TCRdb to about 2017). Regarding the research as a whole: An earlier analysis of some 500 of the donors reported 276 Gb of sequence data and 100 million to 140 million unique TCR beta sequences from 190 million or so T cells. Approximately 310 gigabases of sequencing data and 70 million to 85 million unique TCR sequences were included in an early release covering over 600 HLA-typed donors. Among the roughly 380 genotyped donors, more than 70% belonged to the genetic ancestry cluster associated with self-reported Caucasian donors. The study aimed to test whether signatures of past pathogen exposure could be identified by cataloging public T cell receptors. The study profiled the T cell repertoires of approximately 700 subjects by immunosequencing and related them to cytomegalovirus serostatus. In addition to the first cohort of 650 to 750 subjects, a separate validation cohort of approximately 130 different subjects was used. High-throughput TCR immunosequencing, statistical association of individual TCRs with disease status, and machine learning were combined to predict cytomegalovirus infection status. In a later analysis, previously published TCR beta repertoires from 550 to 700 donors were re-analyzed and high-resolution HLA genotyping was added so that TCR occurrence patterns could be studied. The later analysis used no new phenotypic data to find candidate immune exposures, relying instead on TCR beta sequences and their occurrence across donors. An earlier analysis of some 600 of the donors applied high-throughput TCR beta sequencing to assess whether each TCR beta V gene segment acted as functional or pseudogenic. Donor age, sex, ethnicity and CMV serostatus were collected together with the repertoire data. Genome-wide SNP genotypes for about 65% of the 666 donors were used in a later genetic analysis, which treated that subset as a discovery cohort. All discovery cohort repertoires had been generated on a single sequencing platform. HLA typing included class I and class II loci at four-digit resolution. Typing coverage varied by locus: roughly 629-640 donors for A, B, C, DRB1 and DQB1; roughly 500 for DQA1; nearly 610 for DPA1; approximately 450 for DPB1. Several DR-DQ haplotypes were handled as single units for association and clustering because linkage in the cohort was strong. On average, approximately 250,000 unique TCR beta nucleotide sequences were sequenced per donor among 300 to 500 genotyped donors of the cohort, with 15% to 20% of those sequences being non-productive.

The receptor library was made with the immunoSEQ multiplex PCR assay. For the multiplex PCR, a mixture combining 60 forward primers for TCR Vbeta segments and 13 reverse primers for TCR Jbeta segments was used. The CDR3 region of rearranged TCR beta genes was amplified from genomic DNA with a multiplex PCR assay. On the Illumina HiSeq System, the amplified TCR beta libraries were sequenced as 87-base-pair reads. Per the authors' processing: Across the 666 repertoires, a later analysis counted around 80 million unique TCR beta chains, approximately 10 million of which were shared by at least two donors. To remove PCR and sequencing errors, raw reads were error-corrected and collapsed into unique sequences using a nearest-neighbor algorithm that merged closely related sequences. Alignment of CDR3 sequences to IMGT reference sequences was used to assign V, D and J gene segments. For a sequence to be retained, at least a six-nucleotide match to both a V gene segment and a J gene segment was required. Rearrangements were classified as productive when the CDR3 lacked stop codons and remained in frame with V and J, and all other rearrangements were classified as non-productive. CDR3 was defined by IMGT convention, running from the second conserved V-encoded cysteine to the conserved J-encoded phenylalanine. In an earlier analysis of 587 of the donors, sequences lacking an unambiguous match to a single V gene segment were excluded. An earlier analysis of 450 to 650 of the donors called V segments functional above 56.7% productive rearrangements and segregating when the between-donor standard deviation exceeded 5%. A statistical classification framework was developed to diagnose cytomegalovirus status using the catalog of TCR beta chain sequences. V and J gene assignment, in a later analysis, came from comparing TCR nucleotide sequences with IMGT/GENE-DB human TR gene sequences. In a later analysis, CDR3 sequences and most-parsimonious VDJ recombination scenarios were assigned using the TCRdist pipeline. In a later analysis, each TCR beta chain was defined by its CDR3 amino acid sequence together with its V-gene family, and reads without a unique V-gene family were excluded. As a way to deal with suspected cross-contamination and a sequencing artifact, a later analysis dropped nearly 600 nucleotide sequences that were highly shared and had low generation probability. In a later analysis, a clonal expansion index for each public chain was calculated from normalized within-repertoire ranks of inferred template counts. A later analysis computed generation probabilities with a VDJ recombination model fitted to out-of-frame rearrangements, and checked the results against IGoR. Hypergeometric tests were used in a later analysis to score TCR-TCR, TCR-HLA and TCR-CMV co-occurrence, with a repertoire-size bias correction applied to the TCR pairs. In a later analysis, false discovery rates were estimated by permuting HLA or CMV assignments 20 times. A later analysis grouped co-occurring TCRs with DBSCAN, adding TCRdist sequence similarity when clustering within HLA-allele-positive subsets. For co-occurrence clustering, repertoires with fewer than 30,000 or more than 120,000 public chains were excluded, along with five or six repertoires with anomalous nucleotide sharing. In TCRdb, the immuneACCESS table is reduced to in-frame sequences with V and J assigned. These tables do not hold every clone; where another copy was compared, an unresolved V gene accounts for under half, and the others remain unexplained. V, J and clone size were drawn from that table, and D and trimming were deduced from the DNA. The sample yields about 170,000 clones; more than 65% were counted once. The ten biggest clones cover about 1.5% of the sample.

From the cysteine through the phenylalanine, the CDR3 covers 17 amino acids. The only DNA kept is the CDR3, 51 bases in frame from the first base. Looking up the germline V gene (reference sequence) yields CDR1 MNHEY and CDR2 SMNVEV. At the junction V is shortened by 4 bases and J by 3 bases; bases outside the gene matches: 10. Turning to this clone: Its antigen is not yet known. Nothing much larger sits one base from this clone, and base qualities are not available.

Findings and caveats that apply to the study as a whole: The study gave a list of under 200 TCR beta chains associated with cytomegalovirus. A later analysis found that most CMV-associated TCR beta chains appeared HLA-restricted, with HLA associations seemingly driven largely by CMV exposure. Assigning TCR associations to individual alleles was difficult when HLA alleles, especially DR and DQ, strongly co-occurred. The 87-base-pair reads could not distinguish some IMGT-functional V segments, including TRBV6-2 and TRBV6-3, so those segments were excluded. Broadly in line with IMGT annotations, most TCR beta V segments showed up in productive rearrangements about 87% or about 30% of the time in an earlier analysis of 587 of the donors. Because HLA typing was missing for some donors at each locus, association tests included only the typed subset. An association between a missense DCLRE1C variant and V-gene and J-gene trimming of TCR beta chains was found in a later genetic analysis and replicated in an independent cohort. A further reported finding was that TCR beta sequences accurately predicted the HLA-A and HLA-B alleles for most subjects in the first cohort. In this cohort, only TCR beta chains were sequenced, and detectable features were limited by the absence of alpha or paired-chain data. A group of highly shared sequence variants was considered likely to be a technical artifact of the sequencing pipeline. Sequencing depth was assumed to be roughly uniform across donors in the presence/absence analyses, though that assumption may not hold. In a later analysis, the rate of TCR association differed among HLA loci, with DRB1 alleles having the most associated TCRs and HLA-C alleles having the fewest. Across donors, most TCR sequences were observed very rarely, whereas some public TCRs were present in many individuals. Several of the top co-occurrence clusters appeared to be linked to parvovirus B19, influenza, CMV and Epstein-Barr virus, according to a later analysis. According to a later genetic analysis, donors in an Asian-associated ancestry cluster had fewer N-insertions in productive TCRs than the approximately 670-donor mean. The classifier was reported to diagnose cytomegalovirus status with high specificity and sensitivity in both the original and validation cohorts. Roughly 17 rarely observed V segments, including chromosome 9 orphons, were excluded from the earlier analysis of a few hundred of the donors because counts were too low. Immune exposure information for the cohort was limited to CMV serostatus. Correlated functional status among segregating V segments might be attributable to linkage disequilibrium, but an unknown experimental factor could not be ruled out. At a false discovery rate of 0.05, a later analysis linked about 16,000 TCR beta sequences to specific HLA alleles. A few of the identified cytomegalovirus-associated TCR beta chains were confirmed in vitro to be specific for cytomegalovirus antigens. Compared with equally common non-associated chains, HLA-associated TCR beta chains in a later analysis were more clonally expanded and had lower generation probabilities. The authors suggested that the approach could potentially be generalized to other disease states and immunological phenotypes.

The cohort was made up of 500 to 800 healthy bone marrow donors. At the time of sampling, every cohort member was nominally healthy, though immune exposures that went unrecorded were likely present. The donor was CMV seronegative and was included in the group of about 400 seronegative cohort members. A peripheral blood sample was collected from each donor, and TCR beta sequencing was performed on peripheral blood mononuclear cells. The Qiagen DNeasy Blood Extraction Kit was used to extract genomic DNA from the blood cell samples. The chain is encoded by TRBV27 joined to TRBJ2-7, and TRBD2 aligns with 12 junction nucleotides. The TCR comes from a male donor in good health and CMV-seronegative. Sequenced input: PBMCs. In nucleotides, the sequence is TGTGCCAGCAGTTCCTACTCTACTAGCGGGAGGATCTACGAGCAGTACTTC. Its translation is CASSSYSTSGRIYEQYF.